This T cell receptor beta chain was sequenced in a study of spatial heterogeneity in lung cancer. Study summary: Among the blood samples, there were some that were collected at the time of disease recurrence, and the median time that elapsed to the first recurrence was around 370 days.

TCRdb independently ran MiXCR on the 5' RACE reads; one entry per CDR3 protein. This sample has approximately 10,000 distinct CDR3 sequences, with 3.5% to 4% found just once. CDR1 SGHNT and CDR2 YYREEE come from the germline V gene (reference sequence). The CDR3 runs 16 residues. With V trimmed by 2 bases and J by 2 bases, 8 bases remained unmatched. Time point in this sample: blood taken at disease recurrence. Unsorted samples of tumor, nontumor lung or frozen PBMC had their whole RNA sequenced. This clonotype was seen only a few times. Within a library made for alpha chains, this beta chain is off target, and its count is uninformative.

The V and J genes are TRBV5-4 and TRBJ2-7, with 9 bases fitting TRBD2. This sample comprised PBMCs, obtained at recurrence. The TCR originated in a female donor with early-stage non-small cell lung cancer. This CDR3 is CASSLSSGDPTYEQYF. CDR3 sequence (DNA): TGTGCCAGCAGCTTATCTAGCGGGGATCCTACCTACGAGCAGTACTTC.